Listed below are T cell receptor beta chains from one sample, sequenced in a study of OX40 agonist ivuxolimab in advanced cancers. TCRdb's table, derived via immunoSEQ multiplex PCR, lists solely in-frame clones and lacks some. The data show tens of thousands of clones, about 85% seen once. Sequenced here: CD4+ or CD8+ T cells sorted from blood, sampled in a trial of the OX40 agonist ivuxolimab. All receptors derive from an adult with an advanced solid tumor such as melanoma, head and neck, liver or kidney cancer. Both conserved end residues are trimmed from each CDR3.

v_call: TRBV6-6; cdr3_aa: ASTKREGAYEQY
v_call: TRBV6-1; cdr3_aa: ASSQTGGRSEQY
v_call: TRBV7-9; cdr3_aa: ASSLAGTGGGTEAF
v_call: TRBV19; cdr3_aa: ASSRTGGKPSCSPLH
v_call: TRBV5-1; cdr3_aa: ASRRLAGVFSYNEQF
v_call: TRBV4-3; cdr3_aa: ASSQDSSGVYEQY
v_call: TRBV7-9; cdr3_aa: ASSLGRNNEQF
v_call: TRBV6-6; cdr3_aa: ASSYGGQAQH
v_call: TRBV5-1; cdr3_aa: ASSPAAGANTEAF
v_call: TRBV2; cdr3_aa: ASRGDRGVNQPQH
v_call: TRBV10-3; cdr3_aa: AISPGAMTTGEQF
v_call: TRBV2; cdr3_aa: ASTEAYEQY
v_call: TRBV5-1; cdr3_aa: ASSLSTGGFGEQY
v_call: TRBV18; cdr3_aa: ASSSRRGDEQY
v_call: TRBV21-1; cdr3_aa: ASSARDSLNTEAF
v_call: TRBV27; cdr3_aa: ASSPRQGVVTEAF
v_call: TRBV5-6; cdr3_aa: ASSLGTGVVYGYT
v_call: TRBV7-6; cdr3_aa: ASSLASGDTEAF
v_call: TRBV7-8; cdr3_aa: ASSGSSGWGNEQF
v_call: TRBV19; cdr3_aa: ASSIGRRSRTDVYGYT
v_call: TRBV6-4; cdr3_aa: ASRSDSGANVLT
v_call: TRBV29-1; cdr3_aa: SVAGGADQPQH
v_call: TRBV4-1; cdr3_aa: ASSRLAGAETQY